This T cell receptor beta chain appears in the sequencing data of a study of blood T cell repertoires in COVID-19. Overall study: Donors in the United States, Italy and Spain gave samples during acute or convalescent COVID-19.

Trimming removed 2 bases at V and 1 base at J, with 6 bases between. The CDR3 is 13 amino acids. The germline CDR1 and CDR2 sequences are SGHDT and YYEEEE. This clone has just a few counts. The assay was immunoSEQ multiplex PCR, and TCRdb's table has in-frame clones only and misses some. The table has about 260,000 clones, under 90% seen once. This clonotype originated in a human donor in a cohort sampled during active COVID-19. Input material: peripheral blood. This chain uses TRBV5-6 with TRBJ1-1; no clear D gene. The CDR3 sequence: CASSLLQNTEAFF. CDR3 nucleotides: TGTGCCAGCAGCTTACTCCAGAACACTGAAGCTTTCTTT.